This is a list of T cell receptor beta chains from one sample in a study of spatial heterogeneity in lung cancer. TCRdb passed the 5' RACE reads through MiXCR, listing each CDR3 protein once. The profile shows around 12,000 distinct CDR3 sequences, roughly 2.9% of them singletons. The material sequenced was lung tumor tissue, taken at surgery. The receptor set was obtained from a male donor with early-stage non-small cell lung cancer. Both conserved end residues are part of each CDR3. The order of the fields is D gene, V gene, J gene, clone size, CDR3 protein, CDR3 DNA. A D gene is named only where the DNA matches it firmly. Where a row states a size, it is once, few, many or the class of an expanded clone; other rows omit it.

D gene: TRBD1; V gene: TRBV5-1; J gene: TRBJ1-4; clone size: many; CDR3 protein: CASSRAGDRDGEKLFF; CDR3 DNA: TGCGCCAGCAGCCGGGCCGGGGACAGGGATGGGGAAAAACTGTTTTTT
D gene: TRBD1; V gene: TRBV29-1; J gene: TRBJ2-5; clone size: many; CDR3 protein: CSVPGRDRGDF; CDR3 DNA: TGCAGCGTCCCAGGGAGGGACAGGGGGGACTTC
D gene: .; V gene: TRBV7-9; J gene: TRBJ2-5; clone size: many; CDR3 protein: CASVRGAVETQYF; CDR3 DNA: TGTGCCAGCGTTCGGGGGGCGGTGGAGACCCAGTACTTC
D gene: .; V gene: TRBV15; J gene: TRBJ1-5; clone size: many; CDR3 protein: CATSREADVRNQPQHF; CDR3 DNA: TGTGCCACCAGCAGAGAGGCCGATGTACGCAATCAGCCCCAGCATTTT
D gene: TRBD2; V gene: TRBV9; J gene: TRBJ2-3; clone size: few; CDR3 protein: CASTTTSGGTDTQYF; CDR3 DNA: TGTGCCAGCACCACGACTAGCGGGGGGACAGATACGCAGTATTTT
D gene: .; V gene: TRBV2; J gene: TRBJ2-4; clone size: many; CDR3 protein: CASSSDGWVAKNIQYF; CDR3 DNA: TGTGCCAGCAGTAGCGACGGGTGGGTCGCCAAAAACATTCAGTACTTC
D gene: .; V gene: TRBV11-3; J gene: TRBJ1-6; clone size: many; CDR3 protein: CASSLAQPTANSPLHF; CDR3 DNA: TGTGCCAGCAGCTTAGCGCAGCCAACCGCTAATTCACCCCTCCACTTT
D gene: TRBD1; V gene: TRBV28; J gene: TRBJ1-1; clone size: medium-sized; CDR3 protein: CASIITSQGGLTEAFF; CDR3 DNA: TGTGCCAGCATTATTACCTCGCAAGGGGGCCTCACTGAAGCTTTCTTT
D gene: .; V gene: TRBV14; J gene: TRBJ1-6; clone size: medium-sized; CDR3 protein: CASSFGYSNSPLHF; CDR3 DNA: TGTGCCAGCAGCTTTGGTTACTCTAATTCACCCCTCCACTTT
D gene: TRBD1; V gene: TRBV13; J gene: TRBJ2-5; clone size: .; CDR3 protein: CASSRFSGTGGKETQYF; CDR3 DNA: TGTGCCAGCAGCCGTTTTTCCGGGACAGGGGGCAAAGAGACCCAGTACTTC
D gene: TRBD1; V gene: TRBV2; J gene: TRBJ2-7; clone size: many; CDR3 protein: CASSAVRTGAYEQYF; CDR3 DNA: TGTGCCAGCAGTGCGGTGCGGACAGGAGCTTACGAGCAGTACTTC
D gene: TRBD1; V gene: TRBV11-2; J gene: TRBJ1-6; clone size: many; CDR3 protein: CASSLDLGTENSPLHF; CDR3 DNA: TGTGCCAGCAGCTTAGATTTGGGGACAGAGAATTCACCCCTCCACTTT
D gene: TRBD1; V gene: TRBV2; J gene: TRBJ1-1; clone size: .; CDR3 protein: CASSARTGQVNTEAFF; CDR3 DNA: TGTGCCAGCAGCGCCCGGACAGGGCAGGTGAACACTGAAGCTTTCTTT
D gene: TRBD1; V gene: TRBV11-3; J gene: TRBJ1-4; clone size: many; CDR3 protein: CASSFEGQRSEKLFF; CDR3 DNA: TGTGCCAGCAGCTTCGAGGGACAGCGGAGTGAAAAACTGTTTTTT
D gene: TRBD1; V gene: TRBV3-1; J gene: TRBJ1-2; clone size: many; CDR3 protein: CASSHHRRGQGGESYTF; CDR3 DNA: TGTGCCAGCAGCCACCATCGCCGGGGACAGGGCGGGGAGTCCTACACCTTC
D gene: .; V gene: TRBV7-2; J gene: TRBJ2-5; clone size: many; CDR3 protein: CASSLIGRGAGATQYF; CDR3 DNA: TGTGCCAGCAGCTTAATTGGTAGGGGGGCTGGTGCGACCCAGTACTTC
D gene: .; V gene: TRBV6-2/TRBV6-3; J gene: TRBJ2-7; clone size: many; CDR3 protein: CASSSRNYEQYF; CDR3 DNA: TGTGCCAGCAGCTCTCGAAACTACGAGCAGTACTTC
D gene: .; V gene: TRBV28; J gene: TRBJ2-4; clone size: many; CDR3 protein: CASSTLGGNVNIQYF; CDR3 DNA: TGTGCCAGCAGCACATTGGGGGGTAATGTAAACATTCAGTACTTC
D gene: .; V gene: TRBV28; J gene: TRBJ2-7; clone size: .; CDR3 protein: CASSLQRPYYEQYF; CDR3 DNA: TGTGCCAGCAGCCTACAGAGACCATACTACGAGCAGTACTTC
D gene: TRBD1; V gene: TRBV20-1; J gene: TRBJ1-2; clone size: few; CDR3 protein: CSASGTGGRAYGYTF; CDR3 DNA: TGCAGTGCTTCCGGGACAGGGGGCCGAGCCTATGGCTACACCTTC
D gene: .; V gene: TRBV29-1; J gene: TRBJ1-1; clone size: many; CDR3 protein: CSGQIGNTEAFF; CDR3 DNA: TGCAGTGGACAGATCGGGAACACTGAAGCTTTCTTT
D gene: TRBD2; V gene: TRBV4-1; J gene: TRBJ2-5; clone size: .; CDR3 protein: CASSQESSGETQYF; CDR3 DNA: TGCGCCAGCAGCCAAGAATCTAGCGGGGAGACCCAGTACTTC
D gene: .; V gene: TRBV21-1; J gene: TRBJ2-3; clone size: many; CDR3 protein: CASSKFRGLNGTDTQYF; CDR3 DNA: TGTGCCAGCAGCAAATTCAGGGGCTTAAACGGCACAGATACGCAGTATTTT
D gene: .; V gene: TRBV7-9; J gene: TRBJ1-2; clone size: many; CDR3 protein: CASSRARENYGYTF; CDR3 DNA: TGTGCCAGCAGCCGGGCGAGGGAAAACTATGGCTACACCTTC
D gene: TRBD1; V gene: TRBV20-1; J gene: TRBJ2-3; clone size: many; CDR3 protein: CSAPDRGVADTQYF; CDR3 DNA: TGCAGTGCCCCGGACAGGGGGGTCGCAGATACGCAGTATTTT
D gene: .; V gene: TRBV5-6; J gene: TRBJ2-4; clone size: many; CDR3 protein: CASSPWFRLPNLAKNIQYF; CDR3 DNA: TGTGCCAGCAGCCCCTGGTTCCGGCTACCTAACCTAGCCAAAAACATTCAGTACTTC
D gene: TRBD1; V gene: TRBV27; J gene: TRBJ1-4; clone size: many; CDR3 protein: CASSFVSGGADEKLFF; CDR3 DNA: TGTGCCAGCAGTTTCGTTTCAGGGGGCGCAGATGAAAAACTGTTTTTT
D gene: .; V gene: TRBV29-1; J gene: TRBJ1-2; clone size: few; CDR3 protein: CSVETGQLGDTF; CDR3 DNA: TGCAGCGTTGAAACAGGACAACTTGGCGACACCTTC
D gene: .; V gene: TRBV30; J gene: TRBJ2-1; clone size: many; CDR3 protein: CAWGRGRANRQFF; CDR3 DNA: TGTGCCTGGGGAAGGGGGAGGGCAAACCGCCAGTTCTTC
D gene: TRBD2; V gene: TRBV7-2; J gene: TRBJ2-5; clone size: many; CDR3 protein: CASSYSSGGAGETQYF; CDR3 DNA: TGTGCCAGCAGCTATTCTAGCGGGGGGGCCGGGGAGACCCAGTACTTC
D gene: .; V gene: TRBV12-3/TRBV12-4; J gene: TRBJ2-2; clone size: medium-sized; CDR3 protein: CASSFGGGRVGELFF; CDR3 DNA: TGTGCCAGCAGTTTCGGAGGGGGCAGGGTCGGGGAGCTGTTTTTT
D gene: .; V gene: TRBV5-1; J gene: TRBJ1-4; clone size: medium-sized; CDR3 protein: CASSSQGAGEKLFF; CDR3 DNA: TGCGCCAGCAGTTCTCAGGGAGCGGGTGAAAAACTGTTTTTT
D gene: .; V gene: TRBV5-4; J gene: TRBJ1-2; clone size: many; CDR3 protein: CASGPLGRYGYTF; CDR3 DNA: TGTGCCAGCGGACCTTTGGGAAGGTATGGCTACACCTTC
D gene: TRBD1; V gene: TRBV27; J gene: TRBJ1-4; clone size: many; CDR3 protein: CASSPGPGQGNEKLFF; CDR3 DNA: TGTGCCAGCAGTCCAGGCCCGGGACAGGGGAATGAAAAACTGTTTTTT
D gene: TRBD1; V gene: TRBV19; J gene: TRBJ2-7; clone size: many; CDR3 protein: CASSSGQGTYEQYF; CDR3 DNA: TGTGCCAGTAGTTCGGGACAGGGCACCTACGAGCAGTACTTC
D gene: TRBD1; V gene: TRBV6-6; J gene: TRBJ1-3; clone size: many; CDR3 protein: CASSPPQGNTIYF; CDR3 DNA: TGTGCCAGCAGTCCGCCACAGGGGAACACCATATATTTT
D gene: .; V gene: TRBV5-1; J gene: TRBJ1-6; clone size: many; CDR3 protein: CASSLEGLGSYNSPLHF; CDR3 DNA: TGCGCCAGCAGCTTGGAAGGGCTTGGTTCCTATAATTCACCCCTCCACTTT
D gene: .; V gene: TRBV7-2; J gene: TRBJ2-5; clone size: many; CDR3 protein: CASSLVSAVQETQYF; CDR3 DNA: TGTGCCAGCAGCTTGGTATCAGCAGTCCAAGAGACCCAGTACTTC
D gene: TRBD2; V gene: TRBV7-9; J gene: TRBJ2-1; clone size: many; CDR3 protein: CASSSPTSREGNEQFF; CDR3 DNA: TGTGCCAGCAGCTCGCCTACGAGCAGGGAGGGCAATGAGCAGTTCTTC
D gene: .; V gene: TRBV28; J gene: TRBJ1-6; clone size: many; CDR3 protein: CATRKGDLNSPLHF; CDR3 DNA: TGTGCCACCCGAAAAGGGGACTTAAATTCACCCCTCCACTTT
D gene: .; V gene: TRBV3-1; J gene: TRBJ2-1; clone size: many; CDR3 protein: CASSLHYNEQFF; CDR3 DNA: TGTGCCAGCAGCCTGCATTACAATGAGCAGTTCTTC
D gene: .; V gene: TRBV11-3; J gene: TRBJ1-1; clone size: many; CDR3 protein: CASSLVLERGPEAFF; CDR3 DNA: TGTGCCAGCAGCTTAGTGCTGGAGCGGGGGCCTGAAGCTTTCTTT
D gene: TRBD1; V gene: TRBV20-1; J gene: TRBJ1-5; clone size: medium-sized; CDR3 protein: CSARDLDRGLSNQPQHF; CDR3 DNA: TGCAGTGCTAGAGATCTGGACAGGGGACTTAGCAATCAGCCCCAGCATTTT
D gene: .; V gene: TRBV19; J gene: TRBJ2-7; clone size: many; CDR3 protein: CASSIRGNYEQYF; CDR3 DNA: TGTGCCAGTAGTATTAGAGGAAACTACGAGCAGTACTTC
D gene: .; V gene: TRBV4-3; J gene: TRBJ2-6; clone size: many; CDR3 protein: CASSQDSSSGANVLTF; CDR3 DNA: TGCGCCAGCAGCCAAGATTCGAGCTCTGGGGCCAACGTCCTGACTTTC
D gene: TRBD1; V gene: TRBV12-3/TRBV12-4; J gene: TRBJ1-2; clone size: many; CDR3 protein: CASSRDSRYTF; CDR3 DNA: TGTGCCAGCAGCCGGGACAGTCGCTACACCTTC
D gene: .; V gene: TRBV2; J gene: TRBJ2-7; clone size: many; CDR3 protein: CASSIGGPYEQYF; CDR3 DNA: TGTGCCAGCAGTATCGGGGGGCCCTACGAGCAGTACTTC
D gene: .; V gene: TRBV11-2; J gene: TRBJ1-4; clone size: many; CDR3 protein: CASSLPRQNEKLFF; CDR3 DNA: TGTGCCAGCAGCTTACCCCGTCAGAATGAAAAACTGTTTTTT
D gene: TRBD1; V gene: TRBV28; J gene: TRBJ2-4; clone size: medium-sized; CDR3 protein: CASSPLRGGEAKNIQYF; CDR3 DNA: TGTGCCAGCAGTCCCCTTAGAGGGGGCGAAGCCAAAAACATTCAGTACTTC
D gene: .; V gene: TRBV5-4; J gene: TRBJ2-5; clone size: few; CDR3 protein: CASSLGDQETQYF; CDR3 DNA: TGTGCCAGCAGCTTGGGAGACCAAGAGACCCAGTACTTC
D gene: .; V gene: TRBV20-1; J gene: TRBJ1-1; clone size: medium-sized; CDR3 protein: CSARDGNTEAFF; CDR3 DNA: TGCAGTGCTAGGGACGGGAACACTGAAGCTTTCTTT
D gene: TRBD2; V gene: TRBV20-1; J gene: TRBJ2-2; clone size: many; CDR3 protein: CSVVAGRNTGELFF; CDR3 DNA: TGCAGTGTCGTAGCGGGGAGGAACACCGGGGAGCTGTTTTTT
D gene: .; V gene: TRBV6-4; J gene: TRBJ2-5; clone size: many; CDR3 protein: CASSPDGSGTQYF; CDR3 DNA: TGTGCCAGCAGTCCCGACGGCTCGGGGACCCAGTACTTC
D gene: .; V gene: TRBV28; J gene: TRBJ2-7; clone size: many; CDR3 protein: CASSRKQDLSSRQYF; CDR3 DNA: TGTGCCAGCAGTCGAAAACAGGACCTCAGCTCCCGGCAGTACTTC